This T cell receptor (beta chain) stems from a study of T cells after yellow fever vaccination. Study outcomes and limitations: It was the secondary response that reached its peak faster, day 5 versus 15, but it was weaker. Overlap between CD4 and CD8 compartments was detected for a small share of clonotypes. Most primary-vaccination clones reappeared after the booster (96% CD4, 88% CD8).

The 5'RACE template-switching step produced TCR cDNA and added a universal primer site and UMIs. TCRdb fed the 5' RACE reads into MiXCR, producing one record per CDR3 protein. The sample has around 320,000 distinct CDR3 sequences; around 10% are singletons. CDR1 and CDR2 from the germline V gene are SGHRS and YFSETQ. V shed 0 bases and J shed 5 bases, with 20 bases lying between them. The CDR3 is 17 residues long. Remarks on this clonotype: The antigen remains undetermined.

The V call is TRBV5-1, the J call TRBJ2-5, with D tentatively TRBD1 (6 bases). This sequence originates from a young man who received the YFV17D yellow fever vaccine. The sample here was CD4+ T cells sorted from PBMCs, taken 45 days after the yellow fever booster vaccination. CDR3 sequence: CASSLAKRGRGMETQYF. Here the CDR3 DNA reads TGCGCCAGCAGCTTGGCCAAGAGGGGGAGAGGGATGGAGACCCAGTACTTC.